A selection of T cell receptor beta chains follows, all from one sample in a study of beta chain features in type 1 diabetes. Here immunoSEQ multiplex PCR was the method, and the copy in TCRdb shows in-frame clones only, minus some. Seen here are hundreds of thousands of clones, 30% observed once, and the top ten hold 0.05% to 0.065%. The sequenced sample consisted of naive CD4+ T cells from blood. Every receptor here comes from a man younger than 35 in good health. CDR3s include the opening cysteine and the closing phenylalanine or tryptophan. D genes are given only for firm matches. Part of the rows lack a size; the others show once, few, many or a class for expanded clones.

clone_size: once
j_call: TRBJ2-1
d_call: TRBD2
v_call: TRBV11-2
cdr3_nt: TGTGCCAGCACCCACGCGGGAGGGTTCTACAATGAGCAGTTCTTC
cdr3_aa: CASTHAGGFYNEQFF

clone_size: NA
j_call: TRBJ1-4
d_call: NA
v_call: TRBV10-3
cdr3_nt: TGTGCCATCAAGGACGGAACTAATGAAAAACTGTTTTTT
cdr3_aa: CAIKDGTNEKLFF

clone_size: few
j_call: TRBJ2-5
d_call: NA
v_call: TRBV5-1
cdr3_nt: TGCGCCAGCAGCTCAGGAGTAATGGAGACCCAGTACTTC
cdr3_aa: CASSSGVMETQYF

clone_size: NA
j_call: TRBJ1-5
d_call: NA
v_call: TRBV6-6
cdr3_nt: TGTGCCAGCTGGGGCTCCCGAAAGAATCAGCCCCAGCATTTT
cdr3_aa: CASWGSRKNQPQHF

clone_size: NA
j_call: TRBJ2-4
d_call: NA
v_call: TRBV13
cdr3_nt: TGTGCCAGCAGCTTAGAGGGACTCATAGCCAAAAACATTCAGTACTTC
cdr3_aa: CASSLEGLIAKNIQYF

clone_size: NA
j_call: TRBJ2-5
d_call: TRBD1
v_call: TRBV18
cdr3_nt: TGTGCCAGCTCACCAGACAGGGTGTTTCAAGAGACCCAGTACTTC
cdr3_aa: CASSPDRVFQETQYF

clone_size: few
j_call: TRBJ2-5
d_call: TRBD1
v_call: TRBV23-1
cdr3_nt: TGCGCCAGCAGTCATTTGGACAGGCGGAAGTGGGAGACCCAGTACTTC
cdr3_aa: CASSHLDRRKWETQYF

clone_size: NA
j_call: TRBJ2-1
d_call: NA
v_call: TRBV10-3
cdr3_nt: TGTGCCATCAGTGAGTCGACGTGGGTAGGCGAGCAGTTCTTC
cdr3_aa: CAISESTWVGEQFF

clone_size: few
j_call: TRBJ2-3
d_call: TRBD2
v_call: TRBV18
cdr3_nt: TGTGCCAGCTCACCACTACCTATAGCGGGGAGCACAGATACGCAGTATTTT
cdr3_aa: CASSPLPIAGSTDTQYF

clone_size: NA
j_call: TRBJ2-7
d_call: NA
v_call: TRBV27
cdr3_nt: TGTGCCAGCCGAAAAACAGGGTCCTACGAGCAGTACTTC
cdr3_aa: CASRKTGSYEQYF

clone_size: NA
j_call: TRBJ2-7
d_call: NA
v_call: TRBV18
cdr3_nt: TGTGCCAGCTCCGGACTTACCTACGAGCAGTACTTC
cdr3_aa: CASSGLTYEQYF

clone_size: NA
j_call: TRBJ2-1
d_call: NA
v_call: TRBV7-9
cdr3_nt: TGTGCCAGCAGCCCGTGGACTAATAACAATGAGCAGTTCTTC
cdr3_aa: CASSPWTNNNEQFF

clone_size: few
j_call: TRBJ2-1
d_call: NA
v_call: TRBV7-3
cdr3_nt: TGTGCCAGCAGCTCCGGACCGAGCTCCTACAATGAGCAGTTCTTC
cdr3_aa: CASSSGPSSYNEQFF

clone_size: NA
j_call: TRBJ2-7
d_call: TRBD2
v_call: TRBV7-2
cdr3_nt: TGTGCCAGCAGCCCCAGAAGATCCGGGACTAGCTCCGAGCAGTACTTC
cdr3_aa: CASSPRRSGTSSEQYF

clone_size: few
j_call: TRBJ1-2
d_call: NA
v_call: TRBV5-4
cdr3_nt: TGTGCCAGCAGGGCCGGGTCGATCTATGGCTACACCTTC
cdr3_aa: CASRAGSIYGYTF

clone_size: NA
j_call: TRBJ2-3
d_call: NA
v_call: TRBV27
cdr3_nt: TGTGCCAGCAGTTTACTGGCGTACCCCACAGATACGCAGTATTTT
cdr3_aa: CASSLLAYPTDTQYF

clone_size: few
j_call: TRBJ2-1
d_call: TRBD2
v_call: TRBV7-9
cdr3_nt: TGTGCCAGCAGCTTAGGACTAGCGGTGTACAATGAGCAGTTCTTC
cdr3_aa: CASSLGLAVYNEQFF

clone_size: NA
j_call: TRBJ2-4
d_call: TRBD2
v_call: TRBV28
cdr3_nt: TGTGCCAGCAGTACCGGGACTAGCGTCATTCAGTACTTC
cdr3_aa: CASSTGTSVIQYF

clone_size: NA
j_call: TRBJ2-3
d_call: NA
v_call: TRBV11-2
cdr3_nt: TGTGCCAGCAGCTTAGCGGTACGGCAGGTGTACACAGATACGCAGTATTTT
cdr3_aa: CASSLAVRQVYTDTQYF

clone_size: NA
j_call: TRBJ2-3
d_call: TRBD1
v_call: TRBV18
cdr3_nt: TGTGCCAGCTCACCTGACAGGGCAGATACGCAGTATTTT
cdr3_aa: CASSPDRADTQYF

clone_size: NA
j_call: TRBJ2-1
d_call: TRBD2
v_call: TRBV9
cdr3_nt: TGTGCCAGTGGGCTGGTCCTAGCGGGTGAGCAGTTCTTC
cdr3_aa: CASGLVLAGEQFF

clone_size: NA
j_call: TRBJ2-7
d_call: NA
v_call: TRBV7-6
cdr3_nt: TGTGCCAGCAGCTCCCTGGGCAGGGGCGCCGAGCAGTACTTC
cdr3_aa: CASSSLGRGAEQYF

clone_size: NA
j_call: TRBJ2-5
d_call: TRBD2
v_call: TRBV6-1
cdr3_nt: TGTGCCAGCCGGCTAGCGGGAGCGGGAGAGACCCAGTACTTC
cdr3_aa: CASRLAGAGETQYF

clone_size: NA
j_call: TRBJ2-7
d_call: NA
v_call: TRBV30
cdr3_nt: TGTGCCTGGAGTACAGGAAGACTACAAGTGCAGTACTTC
cdr3_aa: CAWSTGRLQVQYF

clone_size: few
j_call: TRBJ2-7
d_call: NA
v_call: TRBV10-3
cdr3_nt: TGTGCCATCAGTGGACAGGTCGCCTACGAGCAGTACTTC
cdr3_aa: CAISGQVAYEQYF

clone_size: NA
j_call: TRBJ2-7
d_call: NA
v_call: TRBV19
cdr3_nt: NA
cdr3_aa: CVWASGSFPYF

clone_size: NA
j_call: TRBJ2-5
d_call: TRBD1
v_call: TRBV5-4
cdr3_nt: TGTGCCAGCAGCACACGGACAGGAGGAGAGACCCAGTACTTC
cdr3_aa: CASSTRTGGETQYF

clone_size: few
j_call: TRBJ2-3
d_call: TRBD2
v_call: TRBV7-8
cdr3_nt: TGTGCCAGCAGCTTCCGACTAGCGGCCACAGATACGCAGTATTTT
cdr3_aa: CASSFRLAATDTQYF

clone_size: NA
j_call: TRBJ2-1
d_call: NA
v_call: TRBV7-9
cdr3_nt: TGTGCCAGCAGTATTTCGACCGGATCTTCCGACAATGAGCAGTTCTTC
cdr3_aa: CASSISTGSSDNEQFF

clone_size: NA
j_call: TRBJ2-1
d_call: NA
v_call: TRBV11-2
cdr3_nt: TGTGCCAGCAGCCCGCGGCGTGAGCAGTTCTTC
cdr3_aa: CASSPRREQFF

clone_size: NA
j_call: TRBJ2-7
d_call: NA
v_call: TRBV9
cdr3_nt: TGTGCCAGCAGCGTAAGGGCCGAGGGAGAGCAGTACTTC
cdr3_aa: CASSVRAEGEQYF

clone_size: few
j_call: TRBJ2-7
d_call: NA
v_call: TRBV7-9
cdr3_nt: TGTGCCAGCAGCTTGTCAGGGCTCGCCTACGAGCAGTACTTC
cdr3_aa: CASSLSGLAYEQYF

clone_size: once
j_call: TRBJ2-3
d_call: NA
v_call: TRBV15
cdr3_nt: TGTGCCACCAGGCCCCCCCCGGGGTACACAGATACGCAGTATTTT
cdr3_aa: CATRPPPGYTDTQYF